This TCR beta chain came from a study of shared clonotypes between healthy human individuals. The wider study: Two female and a few male donors aged 18 to 49 were enrolled.

CDR1 and CDR2 from the germline V gene are MNHEY and SVGAGI. The V and J ends lost 4 bases and 9 bases, in that order; junction bases with no gene match: 8. CDR3 length equals 15 residues. TCRdb's table, derived via immunoSEQ multiplex PCR, lists solely in-frame clones and lacks some. This sample has a few million clones, with just over 90% found just once. Sequenced sample: naive CD4+ T cells sorted from blood. Regarding subset: CD45RA+ positively selected. The TCR sequence derives from a man aged 18 to 35 in good health. The rearrangement joins TRBV6-5 to TRBJ2-1, with 11 positions matching TRBD2. CDR3 coding DNA: TGTGCCAGCAGTTCGGAGGCTAGCGGGAGGCGTGAGCAGTTCTTC. Its protein product is CASSSEASGRREQFF.